This T cell receptor delta chain stems from a study of Vδ1+ human thymocytes. Comments on this clone: Antigen: not known. The sample holds other DNA sequences that translate to the same CDR3.

Points from the study as a whole: Donors shared many TRG clonotypes but few TRD clonotypes. Highly polyclonal TRG and TRD repertoires with Gaussian CDR3 length distributions appeared in thymus. Unlike peripheral blood Vdelta1+ controls, thymic delta-chain sequences included roughly 18% Vdelta2 and few Vdelta3.

V was clipped by 2 bases and J by 3 bases; unmatched bases: 16. CDR3 size: 19 residues. The V gene's germline CDR1 is TSWWSYY and CDR2 QGS. Extracted RNA was reverse transcribed into cDNA. CDR3 amplicons came from multiplex PCR with pooled V-gene forward and constant-region reverse primers. TCRdb called clones from the multiplex PCR reads again using CATT. The table lists about 73,000 delta-chain clones, about 38% of them singletons. Sequencing used Vdelta1+ gamma-delta thymocytes from the thymus. Specified subset: FACS-sorted CD3+ TCRalphabeta- TCRVdelta1+ TCRVdelta2- thymocytes. The chain uses TRDV1 and TRDJ1; 9 bases fit TRDD3. The source is a boy in the first two years of life who had congenital heart surgery. The CDR3 sequence: CALGESCLPNWGTSDKLIF. The DNA for the CDR3 is TGTGCTCTTGGGGAATCCTGCCTGCCAAACTGGGGGACCTCCGATAAACTCATCTTT.